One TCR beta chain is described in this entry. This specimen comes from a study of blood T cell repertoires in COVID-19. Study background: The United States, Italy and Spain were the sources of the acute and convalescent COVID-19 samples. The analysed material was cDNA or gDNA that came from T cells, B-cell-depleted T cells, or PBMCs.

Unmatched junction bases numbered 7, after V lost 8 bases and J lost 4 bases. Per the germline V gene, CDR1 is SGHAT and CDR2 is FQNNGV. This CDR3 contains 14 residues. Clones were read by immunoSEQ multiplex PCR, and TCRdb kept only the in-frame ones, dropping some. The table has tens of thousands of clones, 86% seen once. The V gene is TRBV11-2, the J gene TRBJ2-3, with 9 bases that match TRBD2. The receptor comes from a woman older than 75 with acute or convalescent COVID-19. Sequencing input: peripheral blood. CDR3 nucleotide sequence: TGTGCCAGCGCCCTGGCGGGGGGGTCAGATACGCAGTATTTT. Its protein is CASALAGGSDTQYF.